These 30 T cell receptor beta chains were all obtained from the same sample, sequenced in a study of cytomegalovirus exposure and HLA in healthy donors. In the PCR, 60 Vbeta and 13 Jbeta primers were used. Profiling relied on immunoSEQ multiplex PCR, and the TCRdb table lists in-frame clones only, not all of them. The data show 240,000 or so clones, about 80% seen once. Source material: PBMCs. Receptor source: a woman aged 60 to 75 in good health and CMV-seropositive.

Only a few counts were recorded for this clone. In DNA, the CDR3 is TGTGCTAGTGCTTCAGCGGGACTTAGCACAGATACGCAGTATTTT. Translating it yields CASASAGLSTDTQYF. The rearrangement joins TRBV12-5 to TRBJ2-3; 7 bases are shared with TRBD2. The CDR3 length is 15 residues. CDR1 and CDR2 (germline): LGHNT, FRNRAP. The V segment lost 7 bases and the J segment 0 bases; nucleotides outside the gene matches: 7.

This rearrangement joins TRBV4-1 to TRBJ1-2; D not certain. The CDR3 sequence is 16 residues long. The germline gives CDR1 MGHRA, CDR2 YSYEKL. V was shortened by 1 base and J by 2 bases, with 14 bases between the two germline ends. This CDR3 reads CASSQAPGQSNYGYTF. DNA of the CDR3: TGCGCCAGCAGCCAAGCCCCTGGGCAGAGCAACTATGGCTACACCTTC.

V and J are TRBV28 and TRBJ2-1; TRBD2 agrees at 10 bases. CDR3 length: 16 amino acids. Germline V CDR1 and CDR2: MDHEN, SYDVKM. V was clipped by 6 bases and J by 15 bases; unmatched bases: 20. The CDR3 region has the DNA TGTGCCAGCAGCCTCGGACTAGCGGTGGAGCGTTTGGTACTGTTCTTC. It encodes CASSLGLAVERLVLFF.

This clone was counted once. The rearrangement uses TRBV4-2 and TRBJ2-2, with TRBD2 matching 10 bases. Per the germline V gene, CDR1 is LGHNA and CDR2 is YNFKEQ. CDR3 length: 16 residues. The J segment lost 5 bases and the V segment lost 0 bases, leaving 3 bases of the junction unmatched. Here the CDR3 reads CASSQEASGSTGELFF. As DNA, the CDR3 is TGTGCCAGCAGCCAAGAGGCTAGCGGGAGTACCGGGGAGCTGTTTTTT.

The CDR3 is CASSSPGQETQYF. The CDR3 region has the DNA TGCGCCAGCAGCTCGCCGGGACAAGAGACCCAGTACTTC. The chain couples TRBV5-1 to TRBJ2-5; a weak D match, TRBD2 (5 bases). CDR1 SGHRS and CDR2 YFSETQ come from the germline V gene. This CDR3 spans 13 amino acids. Between the trimmed V and J ends, which lost 3 bases and 2 bases, there was a span of 8 bases.

This clone was recorded a few times. The chain joins TRBV2 to TRBJ1-1; D not resolved. CDR3 length: 17 residues. Germline CDR1 and CDR2: SNHLY and FYNNEI. Deletions cut 6 bases from V and 4 bases from J, with 24 bases between. This CDR3 reads CASRTQLLRAAGTEAFF. CDR3 sequence (DNA): TGTGCCAGCAGGACCCAACTCTTGAGGGCGGCCGGCACTGAAGCTTTCTTT.

The V gene is TRBV2, the J gene TRBJ2-5; weak D call: TRBD2 (6 bases). Trimming took 6 bases from V and 5 from J, leaving 13 bases between them. CDR1 SNHLY and CDR2 FYNNEI come from the germline V gene. The CDR3 is made up of 13 amino acids. CDR3 DNA: TGTGCCAGCAGGGGGGACTGGGGGGAGACCCAGTACTTC. Its protein product is CASRGDWGETQYF.

The chain has TRBV5-1 and TRBJ2-5; TRBD1 might be the D (5 bases). With 0 bases removed from V and 5 bases from J, the gap between germline ends came to 11 bases. The germline V gene encodes CDR1 SGHRS and CDR2 YFSETQ. This CDR3 contains 14 residues. CDR3 sequence (DNA): TGCGCCAGCAGCTTGGGTCAGGGATGGGAGACCCAGTACTTC. Encoded protein: CASSLGQGWETQYF. The full variable domain, rest sourced from reference TRBV5-1 and TRBJ2-5, is KAGVTQTPRYLIKTRGQQVTLSCSPISGHRSVSWYQQTPGQGLQFLFEYFSETQRNKGNFPGRFSGRQFSNSRSEMNVSTLELGDSALYLCASSLGQGWETQYFGPGTRLLVL.

The V gene is TRBV7-2, the J gene TRBJ1-1; D is perhaps TRBD1 (6 bases). V gave up 0 bases and J gave up 1 base, with 9 bases separating them. Per germline, CDR1 SGHTA and CDR2 FQGNSA. There are 15 residues in the CDR3. The CDR3 loop reads CASSLAGTRNTEAFF. In DNA, the CDR3 is TGTGCCAGCAGCTTAGCGGGGACACGGAACACTGAAGCTTTCTTT.

This sequence joins TRBV7-3 and TRBJ1-2, with a possible D match to TRBD1 (5 bases). Germline CDR1 is SGHTA and CDR2 is FQGTGA. The CDR3 extends over 13 amino acids. V lost 5 bases, J lost 1 base, and 8 bases lay in between. CDR3 sequence: CASSAGHNYGYTF. Here the CDR3 DNA reads TGTGCCAGCAGCGCAGGACATAACTATGGCTACACCTTC.

J is TRBJ1-2 and V is TRBV7-2; D uncertain. The CDR3 is made up of 14 amino acids. The V gene lost 1 base and the J gene lost 5 bases, with 11 bases spanning the gap. Germline V gene data show CDR1 as SGHTA and CDR2 as FQGNSA. The CDR3 region has the DNA TGTGCCAGCAGCTTAGGCGGTGAGCGGTATGGCTACACCTTC. This codes for CASSLGGERYGYTF.

The chain recombines TRBV10-2 with TRBJ2-7, with 7 nucleotides matching TRBD1. There are 14 residues in the CDR3. Trimming removed 6 bases from V and 0 bases from J; junction bases left unmatched: 5. The germline gives CDR1 WSHSY, CDR2 SAAADI. CDR3 residues: CASRGRQGSYEQYF. The CDR3 DNA reads as TGCGCCAGCAGGGGGAGACAGGGCTCCTACGAGCAGTACTTC.

V gene TRBV28 combines with J gene TRBJ2-3, with D perhaps matching TRBD1 (5 bases). There are 16 residues in the CDR3. Germline lookup yields CDR1 MDHEN and CDR2 SYDVKM. V was cut by 6 bases and J by 7 bases, with 23 bases left in between. In nucleotides, the CDR3 is TGTGCCAGCAGCCCAAGATCCCTGAGGTCAGGGAATACGCAGTATTTT. Encoded protein: CASSPRSLRSGNTQYF.

This clone has a single count. The chain recombines TRBV2 with TRBJ2-5; 8 nucleotides line up with TRBD2. The J call may be mistaken, given a closer DNA end match to TRBJ2-7. This CDR3 has 14 residues. The germline V gene encodes CDR1 SNHLY and CDR2 FYNNEI. CDR3: CASSEKRGTYEQYF. In DNA, the CDR3 is TGTGCCAGCAGTGAAAAGCGGGGGACCTACGAGCAGTACTTC.

The V and J genes are TRBV30 and TRBJ1-2; D unresolved. The V gene lost 4 bases and the J gene lost 0 bases, with 15 bases spanning the gap. CDR3 length: 15 residues. Germline-derived CDR1 and CDR2 are GTSNPN and SVGIG (reference sequence). CDR3 DNA sequence: TGTGCCTGGACCCAGCTCGGGATAGCTAACTATGGCTACACCTTC. It codes for CAWTQLGIANYGYTF.

This chain uses TRBV5-1 with TRBJ2-7; TRBD1 matches 8 bases. V lost 0 bases, J lost 4 bases, and 6 bases stayed unmatched. The germline V gene encodes CDR1 SGHRS and CDR2 YFSETQ. This CDR3 has 15 amino acids. CDR3 nucleotides: TGCGCCAGCAGCTTGGACGCAGGGGGCGGTTACGAGCAGTACTTC. It is translated as CASSLDAGGGYEQYF.

The chain joins TRBV11-2 to TRBJ2-7; 7 bases map to TRBD2. J was trimmed by 6 bases and V by 6 bases; bases with no gene match: 11. The germline V gene has CDR1 SGHAT and CDR2 FQNNGV. There are 14 residues in the CDR3. The CDR3 nucleotides read TGTGCCAGCAGGTCCCGGGACTACCCCGTCGAGCAGTACTTC. Its protein product is CASRSRDYPVEQYF.

This sequence joins TRBV5-1 and TRBJ2-1, with 7 bases that match TRBD2. Germline CDR1 is SGHRS and CDR2 is YFSETQ. This CDR3 has 17 amino acids. J was trimmed by 7 bases and V by 3 bases; bases with no gene match: 16. CDR3 nucleotides: TGCGCCAGCAGCTCTAGGGGATTTGCGGGAGTTGGAAATGAGCAGTTCTTC. It encodes CASSSRGFAGVGNEQFF.

The V call is TRBV6-5, the J call TRBJ1-1; D not resolved. The ends were cut back, 6 bases at V and 10 bases at J, with 15 bases in the middle. Germline CDR1 and CDR2: MNHEY and SVGAGI. This CDR3 has 12 amino acids. The chain's CDR3 is CASRPGTGRAFF. The CDR3 DNA sequence: TGTGCCAGCAGACCCGGTACTGGGCGAGCTTTCTTT.

The genes are TRBV4-2 and TRBJ1-4, with 8 nucleotides matching TRBD1. The CDR3 spans 16 residues. CDR1 is LGHNA and CDR2 is YNFKEQ in the germline V gene. With 4 bases clipped from V and 8 bases from J, the junction kept 12 bases outside the gene matches. CDR3 sequence reads: CASSRSFGQGFEKLFF. The CDR3 DNA reads as TGTGCCAGCAGCCGCTCCTTTGGACAGGGATTCGAAAAACTGTTTTTT.

The rearrangement joins TRBV7-9 to TRBJ2-7; 12 bases map to TRBD1. This CDR3 contains 14 residues. Germline lookup yields CDR1 SEHNR and CDR2 FQNEAQ (reference sequence). V gave up 5 bases and J gave up 6 bases; unmatched junction bases: 5. The CDR3 nucleotides read TGTGCCAGCAGCAATAGGGACAGGGGGCCCGAGCAGTACTTC. As protein: CASSNRDRGPEQYF.

J is TRBJ2-1 and V is TRBV29-1; D is perhaps TRBD1 (6 bases). Germline-derived CDR1 and CDR2 are SQVTM and ANQGSEA. V lost 4 bases, J lost 6 bases, and 10 bases lay in between. The CDR3 contains 12 residues. Here the CDR3 reads CSVGQGSNEQFF. CDR3 bases: TGCAGCGTTGGCCAGGGGTCCAATGAGCAGTTCTTC.

CDR3 sequence: CASSPRDSNTEAFF. In DNA, the CDR3 is TGTGCCAGCAGCCCCAGGGACAGCAACACTGAAGCTTTCTTT. The chain has TRBV7-3 and TRBJ1-1; 7 bases match TRBD1. Germline V gene data show CDR1 as SGHTA and CDR2 as FQGTGA. This CDR3 spans 14 amino acids. V gave up 5 bases and J gave up 2 bases; unmatched junction bases: 5.

The genes are TRBV11-3 and TRBJ1-5; TRBD1 might be the D (5 bases). Germline CDR1 is SGHNT and CDR2 is YENEEA. The CDR3 sequence is 15 residues long. V gave up 5 bases and J gave up 3 bases, with 14 bases separating them. The CDR3 nucleotides read TGTGCCAGCAGCGTGATGGAGGGGCTCAATCAGCCCCAGCATTTT. Its translation is CASSVMEGLNQPQHF.

The rearrangement uses TRBV5-1 and TRBJ2-7; TRBD1 is a possible D gene (9 bases). V was shortened by 4 bases and J by 3 bases, with 17 bases between the two germline ends. The CDR3 extends over 15 amino acids. CDR1 is SGHRS, CDR2 YFSETQ, per germline. The CDR3 here is CASSPGGTGNYEQYF. As DNA, the CDR3 is TGCGCCAGCAGCCCGGGGGGGACAGGGAACTACGAGCAGTACTTC.

This rearrangement joins TRBV2 to TRBJ2-3; TRBD2 agrees at 14 bases. V trimming: 9 bases; J trimming: 4 bases; junction bases outside the gene matches: 6. CDR1 and CDR2 (germline): SNHLY, FYNNEI. This CDR3 spans 15 amino acids. The CDR3 DNA follows: TGTGCCAGTGGGGGACTAGCGGGAGTCCCAGATACGCAGTATTTT. Residues: CASGGLAGVPDTQYF.

The chain is built from TRBV14 and TRBJ1-1, with 8 bases fitting TRBD1. The CDR3 is 13 residues long. Looked up from germline, CDR1 is SGHDN and CDR2 is FVKESK. V lost 3 bases, J lost 8 bases, and 5 bases stayed unmatched. CDR3 in DNA: TGTGCCAGCAGCCAGGATTGGACAGGGGAAGCTTTCTTT. Translated, it gives CASSQDWTGEAFF.

V is TRBV10-1 and J is TRBJ1-4, with D hard to call. V was trimmed by 2 bases and J by 5 bases, leaving 9 bases between them. The CDR3 is 14 residues long. Germline V gives CDR1 WNHNN, CDR2 SYGVQD (reference sequence). The CDR3 is CASSEGSLNEKLFF. DNA of the CDR3: TGCGCCAGCAGTGAGGGGAGCCTGAATGAAAAACTGTTTTTT.

V gene TRBV28 combines with J gene TRBJ2-7, with D tentatively TRBD2 (5 bases). This CDR3 comprises 11 residues. CDR1 is MDHEN and CDR2 is SYDVKM in the germline V gene. V was shortened by 6 bases and J by 7 bases, with 10 bases between the two germline ends. The chain's CDR3 is CASSEWEEQYF. CDR3 in DNA: TGTGCCAGCAGCGAGTGGGAGGAGCAGTACTTC.

This chain uses TRBV5-1 with TRBJ2-1; 8 positions agree with TRBD2. Germline loops: CDR1 SGHRS, CDR2 YFSETQ. This CDR3 has 19 amino acids. The V segment lost 0 bases and the J segment 5 bases; nucleotides outside the gene matches: 16. The CDR3, as DNA: TGCGCCAGCAGCTTGGCTTTCAGTAGTTTGACTAGCGTAAACAATGAGCAGTTCTTC. Protein sequence: CASSLAFSSLTSVNNEQFF.